The source of this T cell receptor (beta chain) is a study of blood T cell repertoires in COVID-19. The CDR3 covers 15 residues. V shed 0 bases, J shed 6 bases, and the junction held 7 bases outside the gene matches. Germline CDR1 MNHEY, CDR2 SMNVEV (reference sequence). Clones were sequenced by immunoSEQ multiplex PCR, and TCRdb holds only the in-frame ones, with some missing. In the table there are more than 400,000 clones, approximately 83% of which are singletons. The J gene is TRBJ1-2, the V gene TRBV27; 7 bases agree with TRBD1. The TCR comes from a human donor in a cohort sampled during active COVID-19. What was sequenced was peripheral blood. CDR3: CASSLSRQGWDGYTF. In nucleotides, the CDR3 is TGTGCCAGCAGTTTATCGAGACAGGGCTGGGATGGCTACACCTTC.